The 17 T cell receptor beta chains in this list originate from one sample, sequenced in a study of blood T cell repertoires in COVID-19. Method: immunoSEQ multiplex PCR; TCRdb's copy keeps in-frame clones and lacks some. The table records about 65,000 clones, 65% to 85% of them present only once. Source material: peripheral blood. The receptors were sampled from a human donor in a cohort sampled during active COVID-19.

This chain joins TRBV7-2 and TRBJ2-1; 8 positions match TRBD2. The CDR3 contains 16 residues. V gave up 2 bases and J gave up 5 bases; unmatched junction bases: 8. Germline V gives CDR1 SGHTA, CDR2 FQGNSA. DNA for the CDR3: TGTGCCAGCAGCTTATTGAAGCGGGGGCCCAACAATGAGCAGTTCTTC. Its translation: CASSLLKRGPNNEQFF.

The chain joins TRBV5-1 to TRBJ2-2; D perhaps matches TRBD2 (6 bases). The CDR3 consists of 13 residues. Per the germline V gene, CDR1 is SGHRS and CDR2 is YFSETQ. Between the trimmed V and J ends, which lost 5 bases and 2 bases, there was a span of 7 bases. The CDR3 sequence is CASRGGNTGELFF. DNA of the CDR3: TGCGCCAGCAGGGGGGGAAACACCGGGGAGCTGTTTTTT.

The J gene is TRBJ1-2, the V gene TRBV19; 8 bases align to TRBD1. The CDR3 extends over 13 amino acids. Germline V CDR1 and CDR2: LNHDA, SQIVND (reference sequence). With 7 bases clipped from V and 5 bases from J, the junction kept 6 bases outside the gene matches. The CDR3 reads CASTLDRVYGYTF. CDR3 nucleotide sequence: TGTGCCAGTACCTTGGACAGGGTTTATGGCTACACCTTC.

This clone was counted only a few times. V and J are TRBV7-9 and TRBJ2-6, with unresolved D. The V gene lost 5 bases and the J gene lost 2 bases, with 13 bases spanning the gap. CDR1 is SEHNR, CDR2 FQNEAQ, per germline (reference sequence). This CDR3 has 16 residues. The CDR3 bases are TGTGCCAGCAGCGCCTTAGAAAGCCCTGGGGCCAACGTCCTGACTTTC. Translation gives CASSALESPGANVLTF.

CDR3: CASSSKGGGTDTQYF. CDR3 in DNA: TGCGCCAGCAGCTCTAAAGGGGGGGGCACAGATACGCAGTATTTT. V and J are TRBV5-1 and TRBJ2-3; D is perhaps TRBD2 (7 bases). The V gene lost 3 bases and the J gene lost 1 base, with 12 bases spanning the gap. Germline loops: CDR1 SGHRS, CDR2 YFSETQ. The CDR3 totals 15 residues.

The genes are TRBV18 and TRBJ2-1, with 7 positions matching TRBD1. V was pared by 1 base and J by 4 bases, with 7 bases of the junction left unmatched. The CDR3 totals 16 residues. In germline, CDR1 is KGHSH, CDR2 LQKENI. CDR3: CASSPRDRTIYNEQFF. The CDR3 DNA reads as TGTGCCAGCTCACCACGGGACAGAACTATATACAATGAGCAGTTCTTC.

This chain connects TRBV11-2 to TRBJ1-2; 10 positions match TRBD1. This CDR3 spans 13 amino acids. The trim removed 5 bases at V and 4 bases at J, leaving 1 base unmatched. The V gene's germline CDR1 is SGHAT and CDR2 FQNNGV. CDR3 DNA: TGTGCCAGCAGCCGACAGGGGGCCTATGGCTACACCTTC. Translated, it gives CASSRQGAYGYTF.

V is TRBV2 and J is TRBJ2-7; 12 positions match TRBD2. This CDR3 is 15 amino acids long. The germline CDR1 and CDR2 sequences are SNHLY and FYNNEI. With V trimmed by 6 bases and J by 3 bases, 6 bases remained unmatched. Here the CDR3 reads CASSRTSGVIYEQYF. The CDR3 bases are TGTGCCAGCAGCAGGACTAGCGGGGTAATCTACGAGCAGTACTTC.

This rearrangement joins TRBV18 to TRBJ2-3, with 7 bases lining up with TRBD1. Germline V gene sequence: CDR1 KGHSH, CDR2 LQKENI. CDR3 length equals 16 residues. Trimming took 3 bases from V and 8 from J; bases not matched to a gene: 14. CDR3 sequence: CASSPSGQPMVATQYF. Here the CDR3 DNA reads TGTGCCAGCTCACCTTCGGGACAGCCTATGGTCGCTACGCAGTATTTT.

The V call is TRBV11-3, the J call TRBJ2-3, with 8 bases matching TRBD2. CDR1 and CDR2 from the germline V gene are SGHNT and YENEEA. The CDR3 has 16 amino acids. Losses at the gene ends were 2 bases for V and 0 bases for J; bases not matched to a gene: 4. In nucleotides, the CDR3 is TGTGCCAGCAGCTTACCGGAGCGGGGGAGCACAGATACGCAGTATTTT. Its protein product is CASSLPERGSTDTQYF.

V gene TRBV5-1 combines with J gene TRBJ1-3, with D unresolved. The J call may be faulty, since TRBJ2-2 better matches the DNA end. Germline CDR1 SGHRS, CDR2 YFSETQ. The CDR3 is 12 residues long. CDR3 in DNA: TGCGCCAGCAGCTTCCCCACCGGGGAGCTGTTTTTT. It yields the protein CASSFPTGELFF.

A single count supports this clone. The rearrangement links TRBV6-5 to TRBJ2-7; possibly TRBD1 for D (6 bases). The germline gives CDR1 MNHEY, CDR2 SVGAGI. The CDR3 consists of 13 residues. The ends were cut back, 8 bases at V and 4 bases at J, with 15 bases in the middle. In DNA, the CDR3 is TGTGCCAGCGCCCGGACAGAAAATTACGAGCAGTACTTC. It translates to CASARTENYEQYF.

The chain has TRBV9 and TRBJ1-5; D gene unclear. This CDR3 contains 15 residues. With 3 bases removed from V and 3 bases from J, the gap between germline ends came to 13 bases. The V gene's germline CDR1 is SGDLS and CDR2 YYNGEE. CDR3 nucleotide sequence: TGTGCCAGCAGCGCCGGTGGAGGGTACAATCAGCCCCAGCATTTT. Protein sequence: CASSAGGGYNQPQHF.

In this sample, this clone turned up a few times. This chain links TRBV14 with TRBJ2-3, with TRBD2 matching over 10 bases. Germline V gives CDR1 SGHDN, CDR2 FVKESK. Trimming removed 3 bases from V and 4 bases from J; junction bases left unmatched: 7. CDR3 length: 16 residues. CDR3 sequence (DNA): TGTGCCAGCAGCCAGGGAGCGGGGGGGCTGGCAGATACGCAGTATTTT. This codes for CASSQGAGGLADTQYF.

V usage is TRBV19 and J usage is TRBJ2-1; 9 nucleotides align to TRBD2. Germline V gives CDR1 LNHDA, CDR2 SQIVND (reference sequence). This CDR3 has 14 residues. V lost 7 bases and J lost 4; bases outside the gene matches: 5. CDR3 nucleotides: TGTGCCAGTAAGCAACTAGCGGGTTACAATGAGCAGTTCTTC. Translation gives CASKQLAGYNEQFF.

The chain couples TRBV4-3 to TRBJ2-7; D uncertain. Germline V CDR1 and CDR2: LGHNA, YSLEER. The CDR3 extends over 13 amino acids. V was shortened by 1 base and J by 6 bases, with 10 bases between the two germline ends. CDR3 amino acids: CASSQVKSSEQYF. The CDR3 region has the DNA TGCGCCAGCAGCCAAGTAAAGTCGAGCGAGCAGTACTTC.

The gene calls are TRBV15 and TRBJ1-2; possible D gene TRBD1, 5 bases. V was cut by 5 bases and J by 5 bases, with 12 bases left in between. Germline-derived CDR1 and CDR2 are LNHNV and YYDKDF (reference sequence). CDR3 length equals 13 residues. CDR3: CATSAGRTYGYTF. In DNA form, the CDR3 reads TGTGCCACCAGCGCCGGACGGACATATGGCTACACCTTC.